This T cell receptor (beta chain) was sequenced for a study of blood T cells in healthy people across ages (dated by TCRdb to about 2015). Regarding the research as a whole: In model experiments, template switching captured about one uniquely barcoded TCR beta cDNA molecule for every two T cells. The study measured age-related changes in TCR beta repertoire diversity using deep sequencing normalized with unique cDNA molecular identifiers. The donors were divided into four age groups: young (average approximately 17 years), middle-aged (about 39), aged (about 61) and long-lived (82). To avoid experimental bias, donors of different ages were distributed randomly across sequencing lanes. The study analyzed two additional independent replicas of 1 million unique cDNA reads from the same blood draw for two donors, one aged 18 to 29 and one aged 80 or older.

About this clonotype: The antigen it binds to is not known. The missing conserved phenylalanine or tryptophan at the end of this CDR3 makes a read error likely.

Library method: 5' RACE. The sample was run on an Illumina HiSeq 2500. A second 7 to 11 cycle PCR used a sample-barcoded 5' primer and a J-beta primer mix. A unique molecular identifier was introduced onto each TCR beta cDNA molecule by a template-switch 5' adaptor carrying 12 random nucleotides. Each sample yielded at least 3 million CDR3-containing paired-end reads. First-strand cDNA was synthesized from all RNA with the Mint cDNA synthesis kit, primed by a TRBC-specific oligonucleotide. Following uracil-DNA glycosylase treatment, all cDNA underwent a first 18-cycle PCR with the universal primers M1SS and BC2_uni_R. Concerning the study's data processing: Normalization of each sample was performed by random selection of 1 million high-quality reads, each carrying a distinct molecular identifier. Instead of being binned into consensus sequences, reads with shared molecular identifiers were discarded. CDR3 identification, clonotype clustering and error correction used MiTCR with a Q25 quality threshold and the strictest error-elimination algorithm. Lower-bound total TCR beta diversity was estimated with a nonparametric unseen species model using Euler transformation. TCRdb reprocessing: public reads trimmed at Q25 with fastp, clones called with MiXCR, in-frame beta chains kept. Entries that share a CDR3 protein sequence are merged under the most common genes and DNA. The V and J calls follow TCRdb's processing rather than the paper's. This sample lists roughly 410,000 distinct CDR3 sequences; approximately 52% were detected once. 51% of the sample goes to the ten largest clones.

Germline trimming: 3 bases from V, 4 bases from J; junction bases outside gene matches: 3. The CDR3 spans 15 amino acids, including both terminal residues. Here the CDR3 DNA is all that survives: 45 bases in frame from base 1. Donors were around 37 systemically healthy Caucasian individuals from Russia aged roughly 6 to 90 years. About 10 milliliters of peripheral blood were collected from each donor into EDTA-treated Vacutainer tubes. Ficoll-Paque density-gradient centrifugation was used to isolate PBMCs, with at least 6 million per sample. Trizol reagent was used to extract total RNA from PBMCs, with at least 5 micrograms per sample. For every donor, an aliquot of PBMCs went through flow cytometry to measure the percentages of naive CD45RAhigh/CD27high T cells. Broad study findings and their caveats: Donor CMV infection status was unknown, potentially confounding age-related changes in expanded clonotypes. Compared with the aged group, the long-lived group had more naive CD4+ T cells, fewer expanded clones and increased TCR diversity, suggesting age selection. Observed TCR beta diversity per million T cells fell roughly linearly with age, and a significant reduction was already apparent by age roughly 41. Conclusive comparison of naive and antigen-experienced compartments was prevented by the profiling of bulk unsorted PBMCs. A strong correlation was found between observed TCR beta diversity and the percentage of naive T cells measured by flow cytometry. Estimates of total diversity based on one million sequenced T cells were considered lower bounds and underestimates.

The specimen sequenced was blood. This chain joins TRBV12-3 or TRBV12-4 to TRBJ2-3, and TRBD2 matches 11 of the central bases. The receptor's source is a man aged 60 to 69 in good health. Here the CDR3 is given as CASSLTSGKADTQYS. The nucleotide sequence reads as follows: TGTGCCAGCAGTTTGACTAGCGGGAAGGCAGATACGCAGTATTCC.